The 17 T cell receptor beta chains presented below share a single source sample, sequenced in a study of T cells after yellow fever vaccination. One entry per CDR3 protein results from TCRdb running MiXCR on the 5' RACE reads. The sample consists of over 300,000 distinct CDR3 sequences, less than 4.5% of them appearing once. The material sequenced was PBMCs, taken on the day of the yellow fever booster vaccination. These receptors were collected from a man younger than 35 who received the YFV17D yellow fever vaccine.

In its sample, this clonotype was seen a few times. This chain joins TRBV6-1 and TRBJ1-5, with 7 bases that match TRBD1. The trim removed 0 bases at V and 0 bases at J, leaving 8 bases unmatched. The CDR3 runs 18 residues. Looked up from germline, CDR1 is MNHNS and CDR2 is SASEGT. CDR3 protein: CASSEAVGQAYSNQPQHF. As DNA, the CDR3 is TGTGCCAGCAGTGAAGCGGTCGGACAGGCTTATAGCAATCAGCCCCAGCATTTT.

This clonotype came up many times. The chain combines TRBV7-2 with TRBJ1-6; D unclear. V lost 6 bases, J lost 9 bases, and 9 bases lay in between. Germline values: CDR1 SGHTA, CDR2 FQGNSA. The CDR3 has 12 residues. CDR3 residues: CASRRMGSPLHF. CDR3 sequence (DNA): TGTGCCAGCAGGCGAATGGGTTCACCCCTCCACTTT.

The sample holds many counts of this clonotype. The chain joins TRBV6-2 or TRBV6-3 to TRBJ1-2, with D possibly TRBD1 on 6 matching bases. Trimming left V 6 bases short and J 9 bases short, with 11 bases between. The CDR3 loop spans 11 amino acids. Per germline, CDR1 MNHEY and CDR2 SVGEGT. The CDR3, as DNA: TGTGCCAGCAGACAGGGTCGGAGCTACACCTTC. Encoded protein: CASRQGRSYTF.

This clonotype has a handful of counts. V is TRBV29-1 and J is TRBJ2-7, with D perhaps matching TRBD1 or TRBD2 (7 bases each). CDR3 length: 13 residues. The germline CDR1 and CDR2 sequences are SQVTM and ANQGSEA. Trimming took 6 bases from V and 5 from J, leaving 17 bases between them. CDR3 sequence (DNA): TGCAGCGTAGCGGGACAGTTCAGGGACGAGCAGTACTTC. Translating gives CSVAGQFRDEQYF.

This clonotype was observed many times. The rearrangement uses TRBV7-2 and TRBJ2-7; D uncertain. Per the germline V gene, CDR1 is SGHTA and CDR2 is FQGNSA. V was shortened by 5 bases and J by 4 bases, with 12 bases between the two germline ends. The CDR3 length is 13 residues. CDR3 nucleotide sequence: TGTGCCAGCAGCGCTCAGCTGTGGTACGAGCAGTACGTC. Translating gives CASSAQLWYEQYV.

This clonotype was picked up many times. V and J are TRBV2 and TRBJ2-3; perhaps TRBD1 as D (5 bases). The CDR3 consists of 14 residues. Trimming left V 5 bases short and J 1 base short, with 10 bases between. CDR1 and CDR2 from the germline V gene are SNHLY and FYNNEI. DNA of the CDR3: TGTGCCAGCAGTTCCCAGGGTGGCACAGATACGCAGTATTTT. It translates to CASSSQGGTDTQYF.

This clonotype was counted between two and nine times. The chain couples TRBV7-2 to TRBJ1-2; perhaps TRBD1 as D (5 bases). The V gene's germline CDR1 is SGHTA and CDR2 FQGNSA. The CDR3 is 13 residues long. Trimming took off 2 bases at V and 8 bases at J, with 12 bases between the two ends. Here the CDR3 DNA reads TGTGCCAGCAGCTTAACGAGGGACGGGGGCTACACCTTC. Amino acids: CASSLTRDGGYTF.

This clonotype was picked up many times. The chain employs TRBV19 and TRBJ1-1, with D maybe TRBD1 (5 bases). V lost 9 bases and J 5 bases, leaving 19 bases between the germline ends. CDR3 length equals 14 residues. CDR1 and CDR2 (germline): LNHDA, SQIVND (reference sequence). In DNA, the CDR3 is TGTGCCAGCGAACGGGGCGTGGGCGGGACTGAAGCTTTCTTT. Translation gives CASERGVGGTEAFF.

This clonotype was detected many times. The V call is TRBV4-3, the J call TRBJ1-3; the D is unclear. CDR3 size: 14 residues. V was trimmed by 3 bases and J by 4 bases, leaving 10 bases between them. The germline gives CDR1 LGHNA, CDR2 YSLEER. Here the CDR3 DNA reads TGCGCCAGCAGCCACGAGGTAACCGGAAACACCATATATTTT. This encodes CASSHEVTGNTIYF.

This clonotype is a singleton in its sample. The chain carries TRBV29-1 and TRBJ1-1; the D gene is possibly TRBD1 (5 bases). The V and J ends lost 3 bases and 0 bases respectively, with 8 bases between them. CDR1 SQVTM and CDR2 ANQGSEA come from the germline V gene. CDR3 length: 13 amino acids. The CDR3 region is CSVEGRVNTEAFF. The DNA for the CDR3 is TGCAGCGTTGAGGGGCGGGTGAACACTGAAGCTTTCTTT.

The rearrangement uses TRBV20-1 and TRBJ1-2; D is perhaps TRBD1 (5 bases). V lost 0 bases, J lost 4 bases, and 15 bases lay in between. The CDR3 consists of 15 residues. From germline, CDR1 is DFQATT and CDR2 SNEGSKA (reference sequence). This CDR3 is CSARDHRQGLYGYTF. The CDR3 coding sequence is TGCAGTGCTAGAGATCACCGCCAGGGCCTCTATGGCTACACCTTC.

The chain recombines TRBV3-1 with TRBJ1-2; D possibly corresponds to TRBD1 (5 bases). Germline V gives CDR1 LGHDT, CDR2 YNNKEL (reference sequence). This CDR3 region has 13 residues. Trimming stripped 2 bases from V and 4 bases from J, with 8 bases between. The CDR3 protein is CASSQQGLYGYTF. The CDR3 DNA is TGTGCCAGCAGCCAACAGGGACTCTATGGCTACACCTTC.

This clonotype was seen more than once but under ten times. The chain joins TRBV12-3 or TRBV12-4 to TRBJ2-2, with 12 nucleotides matching TRBD2. CDR3 length: 14 residues. V shed 8 bases and J 5 bases; nucleotides not matched to a gene: 3. CDR3 amino acids: CASPTSGGTGELFF. CDR3 in DNA: TGTGCCAGCCCTACTAGCGGGGGGACCGGGGAGCTGTTTTTT.

The V and J genes are TRBV27 and TRBJ2-1; D might be TRBD2 (5 bases). V was clipped by 2 bases and J by 10 bases, with 21 bases between them. The CDR3 length is 16 residues. Germline V CDR1 and CDR2: MNHEY, SMNVEV (reference sequence). The CDR3 reads CASSLSAGWGSGEQFF. The CDR3 DNA follows: TGTGCCAGCAGTTTAAGCGCAGGTTGGGGTTCGGGGGAGCAGTTCTTC.

The chain employs TRBV29-1 and TRBJ1-4; 7 bases align to TRBD1. With 5 bases clipped from V and 4 bases from J, the junction kept 1 base outside the gene matches. Looked up from germline, CDR1 is SQVTM and CDR2 is ANQGSEA. The CDR3 spans 12 residues. The DNA for the CDR3 is TGCAGCGTTACAGGGGTTAATGAAAAACTGTTTTTT. Amino acid sequence: CSVTGVNEKLFF.

The table lists this clonotype with many counts. The chain is built from TRBV7-9 and TRBJ2-4; 8 positions match TRBD1. The germline V gene has CDR1 SEHNR and CDR2 FQNEAQ (reference sequence). CDR3 length equals 16 residues. J was trimmed by 3 bases and V by 5 bases; bases with no gene match: 9. CDR3 DNA: TGTGCCAGCAGCCCGATGACAGGGGTCGGCAAAAACATTCAGTACTTC. It is translated as CASSPMTGVGKNIQYF.

This clonotype came up many times. This chain connects TRBV10-2 to TRBJ2-7; D unresolved. CDR1 and CDR2 from the germline V gene are WSHSY and SAAADI. V was pared by 6 bases and J by 0 bases, with 9 bases between. There are 13 residues in the CDR3. CDR3 sequence reads: CASRPGDSYEQYF. The DNA for the CDR3 is TGCGCCAGCAGGCCTGGGGACTCCTACGAGCAGTACTTC.